Below are 2 T cell receptor beta chains sequenced from a single sample in a study of CXCR3-negative and CXCR3-positive naive CD8 T cells. General study results and limits: Naive cells that were CXCR3-positive had more hydrophobic TRB CDR3s (compared with CXCR3-negative naive cells).

These receptors are not linked to any known antigen. TRB cDNA libraries were made by UMI-labeled 5' RACE. TCRdb re-called the 5' RACE reads; one entry per CDR3 protein, DNA not given. The sample holds under 60,000 distinct CDR3 sequences. The sequenced sample was naive CXCR3+ CD8+ T cells from blood. The subset is: CD45RO-CCR7+CD27+CD95- naive CD8+ T cells expressing CXCR3 (TNR3+). These receptors were collected from a human donor in good health. Some clones in this sample may be carry-over from other donors' samples.

The chain has TRBV7-9 and TRBJ2-7; TCRdb gives TRBD1 as the D gene, but with no DNA this cannot be confirmed. Germline lookup yields CDR1 SEHNR and CDR2 FQNEAQ (reference sequence). This CDR3 has 13 amino acids. This chain's CDR3 is CASSAGTGVEQYF.

The chain employs TRBV24-1 and TRBJ2-7; TCRdb outputs TRBD1, but without DNA this stays unchecked. This CDR3 contains 13 residues. Per germline, CDR1 KGHDR and CDR2 SFDVKD. The CDR3 is CATEDRETYEQYF.